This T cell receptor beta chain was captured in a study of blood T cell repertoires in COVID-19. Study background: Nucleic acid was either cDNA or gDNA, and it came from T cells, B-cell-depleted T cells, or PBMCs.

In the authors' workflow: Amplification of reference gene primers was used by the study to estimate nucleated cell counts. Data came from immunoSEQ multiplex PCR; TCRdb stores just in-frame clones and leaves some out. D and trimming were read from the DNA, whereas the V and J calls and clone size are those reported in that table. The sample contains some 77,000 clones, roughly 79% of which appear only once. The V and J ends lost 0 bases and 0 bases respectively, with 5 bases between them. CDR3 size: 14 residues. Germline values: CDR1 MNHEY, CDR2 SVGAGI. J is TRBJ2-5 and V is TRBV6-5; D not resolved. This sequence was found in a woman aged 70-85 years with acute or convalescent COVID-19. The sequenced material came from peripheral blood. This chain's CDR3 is CASSYSEYQETQYF. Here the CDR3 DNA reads TGTGCCAGCAGTTACTCGGAGTACCAAGAGACCCAGTACTTC.